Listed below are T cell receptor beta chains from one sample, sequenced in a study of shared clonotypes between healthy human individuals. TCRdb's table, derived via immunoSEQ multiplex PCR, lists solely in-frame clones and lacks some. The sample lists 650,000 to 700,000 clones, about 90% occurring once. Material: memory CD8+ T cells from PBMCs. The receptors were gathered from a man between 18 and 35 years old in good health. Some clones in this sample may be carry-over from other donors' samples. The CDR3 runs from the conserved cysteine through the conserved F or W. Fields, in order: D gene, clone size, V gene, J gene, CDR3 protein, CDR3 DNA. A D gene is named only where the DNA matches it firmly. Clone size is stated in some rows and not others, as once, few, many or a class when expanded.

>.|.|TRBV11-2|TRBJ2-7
CASSKSGEQYF
TGTGCCAGCAGCAAAAGCGGCGAGCAGTACTTC
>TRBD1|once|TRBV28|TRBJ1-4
CASSLSAGGEKLFF
TGTGCCAGCAGTTTAAGCGCAGGGGGTGAAAAACTGTTTTTT
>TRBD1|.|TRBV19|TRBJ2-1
CASSRSGTDSYNEQFF
TGTGCCAGTAGTCGGTCCGGGACAGACTCCTACAATGAGCAGTTCTTC
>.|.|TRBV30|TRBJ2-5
CAWTISRSVVLRGPTEETQYF
TGTGCCTGGACCATCTCCAGGTCGGTGGTCCTGCGGGGGCCGACCGAAGAGACCCAGTACTTC
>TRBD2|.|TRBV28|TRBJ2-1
CASSALAGGGDEQFF
TGTGCCAGCAGTGCCCTAGCGGGAGGCGGTGATGAGCAGTTCTTC
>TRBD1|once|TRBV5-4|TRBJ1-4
CASSPDRGSNEKLFF
TGTGCCAGCAGCCCGGACAGGGGTTCGAATGAAAAACTGTTTTTT
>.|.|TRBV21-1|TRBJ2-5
CASSRRGGQPPKPCRETQYF
TGTGCCAGCAGCCGCCGCGGGGGGCAGCCCCCAAAACCTTGTAGGGAGACCCAGTACTTC
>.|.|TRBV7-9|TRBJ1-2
CASSLQGLPGNYGYTF
TGTGCCAGCAGCTTACAGGGCTTACCTGGGAACTATGGCTACACCTTC
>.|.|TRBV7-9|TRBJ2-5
CASSSSGGKETQYF
TGTGCCAGCAGCTCAAGTGGTGGGAAAGAGACCCAGTACTTC
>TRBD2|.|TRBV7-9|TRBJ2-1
CASSLALGTSGLNEQFF
TGTGCCAGCAGCTTAGCGTTAGGGACTAGCGGTCTGAATGAGCAGTTCTTC
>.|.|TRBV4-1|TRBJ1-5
CASSQPSLEPQHF
TGCGCCAGCAGCCAACCCTCATTGGAGCCCCAGCATTTT
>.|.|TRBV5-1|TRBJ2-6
CASSLMVTLGSGANVLTF
TGCGCCAGCAGCTTGATGGTCACCTTGGGCTCTGGGGCCAACGTCCTGACTTTC
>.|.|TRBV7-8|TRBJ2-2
CASSLTGQDTGELFF
TGTGCCAGCAGCTTAACGGGCCAGGACACCGGGGAGCTGTTTTTT
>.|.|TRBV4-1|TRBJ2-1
CASSQTGTRPGDNEQFF
TGCGCCAGCAGCCAAACCGGGACTCGACCCGGGGACAATGAGCAGTTCTTC
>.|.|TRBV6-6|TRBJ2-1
CASSYTAGGGNEQFF
TGTGCCAGCAGTTACACGGCAGGGGGAGGCAATGAGCAGTTCTTC
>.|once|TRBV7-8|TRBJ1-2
CASSLGFNYGYTF
TGTGCCAGCAGCTTAGGATTTAACTATGGCTACACCTTC
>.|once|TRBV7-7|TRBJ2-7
CASSLGTGSYEQYF
TGTGCCAGCAGCCTAGGGACGGGATCCTACGAGCAGTACTTC
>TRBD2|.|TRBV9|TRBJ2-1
CASSVGRASGQNNEQFF
TGTGCCAGCAGCGTAGGGCGGGCTAGCGGACAAAACAATGAGCAGTTCTTC
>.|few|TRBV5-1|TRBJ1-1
CASSLEWGMNTEAFF
TGCGCCAGCAGCTTGGAGTGGGGGATGAACACTGAAGCTTTCTTT
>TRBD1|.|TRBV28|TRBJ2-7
CASSFLDRGQVGSYEQYF
TGTGCCAGCAGCTTTTTGGACAGGGGGCAGGTGGGCTCCTACGAGCAGTACTTC
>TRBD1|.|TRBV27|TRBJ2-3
CASRPNPGQGGEDTQYF
TGTGCCAGCAGACCTAATCCGGGACAGGGAGGAGAAGATACGCAGTATTTT
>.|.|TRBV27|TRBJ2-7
CASSSYEGPYEQYF
TGTGCCAGCAGTTCTTACGAGGGACCCTACGAGCAGTACTTC
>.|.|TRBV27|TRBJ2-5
CASSLKWRGQETQYF
TGTGCCAGCAGTTTAAAGTGGCGGGGACAAGAGACCCAGTACTTC
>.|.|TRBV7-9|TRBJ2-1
CASSLVASRVEQFF
TGTGCCAGCAGCTTAGTAGCGTCGCGGGTTGAGCAGTTCTTC
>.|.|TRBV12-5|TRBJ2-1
CASGTLGNEQFF
TGTGCTAGTGGCACCCTGGGGAATGAGCAGTTCTTC
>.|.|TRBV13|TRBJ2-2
CASRAGELFF
TGTGCCAGCAGAGCCGGGGAGCTGTTTTTT
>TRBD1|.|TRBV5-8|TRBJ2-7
CASSEPGQGVGEQYF
TGTGCCAGCAGCGAACCGGGACAGGGAGTCGGCGAGCAGTACTTC
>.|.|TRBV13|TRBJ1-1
CASSWLNTEAFF
TGTGCCAGCAGCTGGTTGAACACTGAAGCTTTCTTT
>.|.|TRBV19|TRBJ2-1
CASSNGGSAYNEQFF
TGTGCCAGTAGTAATGGGGGGTCCGCCTACAATGAGCAGTTCTTC
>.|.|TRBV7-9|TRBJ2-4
CASSLVTGPLAKNIQYF
TGTGCCAGCAGCTTAGTAACCGGACCCTTAGCCAAAAACATTCAGTACTTC
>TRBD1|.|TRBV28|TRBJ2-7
CASSLSTDRGSIYF
TGTGCCAGCAGTCTCTCAACGGACAGGGGGAGTATTTACTTC
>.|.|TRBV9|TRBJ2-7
CASSTRGRDEQYF
TGTGCCAGCAGTACCAGGGGACGAGACGAGCAGTACTTC
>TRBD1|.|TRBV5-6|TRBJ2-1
CASSWGTGWNEQFF
TGTGCCAGCAGCTGGGGGACAGGGTGGAATGAGCAGTTCTTC
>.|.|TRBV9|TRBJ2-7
CASSVGQGPYEQYF
TGTGCCAGCAGCGTAGGGCAGGGGCCCTACGAGCAGTACTTC
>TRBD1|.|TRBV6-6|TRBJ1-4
CASSSDPGTGDEKLFF
TGTGCCAGCAGTTCCGACCCCGGGACAGGGGATGAAAAACTGTTTTTT
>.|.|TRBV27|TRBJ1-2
CASSFQQGHGYTF
TGTGCCAGCAGTTTTCAGCAAGGCCATGGCTACACCTTC
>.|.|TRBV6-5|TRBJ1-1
CASSYREGTGTEAFF
TGTGCCAGCAGTTACCGGGAAGGGACGGGCACTGAAGCTTTCTTT
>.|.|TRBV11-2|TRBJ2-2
CASSFLVTRELTGELFF
TGTGCCAGCAGCTTTTTAGTAACGCGGGAACTCACCGGGGAGCTGTTTTTT